This passage covers 13 T cell receptor beta chains from one sample sequenced in a study of blood T cell repertoires in COVID-19. Using immunoSEQ multiplex PCR, the repertoire was profiled, and TCRdb retains in-frame clones only, with some absent. The sample records some 250,000 clones, more than 85% being singletons. Sequencing input: peripheral blood. These receptors originate from a woman in her sixties or seventies with COVID-19, enrolled during active disease.

The chain joins TRBV27 to TRBJ2-1, with TRBD2 matching over 15 bases. CDR3 size: 16 residues. The germline CDR1 and CDR2 sequences are MNHEY and SMNVEV (reference sequence). V lost 5 bases, J lost 7 bases, and 6 bases stayed unmatched. The CDR3 bases are TGTGCCAGCAGTGACTGGACTAGCGGGAGGGGGAATGAGCAGTTCTTC. Protein product: CASSDWTSGRGNEQFF.

This clone came up a few times. V is TRBV27 and J is TRBJ1-3; TRBD1 aligns across 8 bases. Germline-derived CDR1 and CDR2 are MNHEY and SMNVEV (reference sequence). With V trimmed by 3 bases and J by 4 bases, 2 bases remained unmatched. CDR3 size: 14 residues. The CDR3 DNA sequence: TGTGCCAGCAGTTTGACAGGGGCAGGAAACACCATATATTTT. This sequence encodes CASSLTGAGNTIYF.

This clone was observed once. The V call is TRBV12-3 or TRBV12-4, the J call TRBJ1-1; a weak D match, TRBD1 (6 bases). CDR3 size: 13 residues. V was trimmed by 5 bases and J by 4 bases, leaving 11 bases between them. The CDR3 DNA sequence: TGTGCCAGCAGTCTGGGACACCCCACTGAAGCTTTCTTT. Translating gives CASSLGHPTEAFF.

The chain couples TRBV7-2 to TRBJ2-7; 7 bases are a match to TRBD2. Germline V gene lookup returns CDR1 SGHTA and CDR2 FQGNSA. This CDR3 contains 13 residues. The ends lost 7 bases at V and 5 bases at J; junction bases unmatched: 8. Here the CDR3 reads CASTHSGTNEQYF. For the CDR3, the DNA is TGTGCCAGCACTCATTCCGGGACTAACGAGCAGTACTTC. The full variable domain, with the rest looked up from reference TRBV7-2 and TRBJ2-7, is GAGVSQSPSNKVTEKGKDVELRCDPISGHTALYWYRQSLGQGLEFLIYFQGNSAPDKSGLPSDRFSAERTGGSVSTLTIQRTQQEDSAVYLCASTHSGTNEQYFGPGTRLTVT.

The chain recombines TRBV6-6 with TRBJ1-2, with a tentative D call TRBD1 (5 bases). CDR3 size: 14 residues. Germline CDR1 reads MNHNY; CDR2 reads SVGAGI (reference sequence). Trimming took off 8 bases at V and 8 bases at J, with 21 bases between the two ends. The CDR3 region has the DNA TGTGCCAGCCACGCCCCCGGCAGGGCGGAAGGCTACACCTTC. Amino acids: CASHAPGRAEGYTF.

This clone was seen a few times. V gene TRBV11-2 combines with J gene TRBJ2-7, with TRBD2 matching 7 bases. There are 15 residues in the CDR3. J gave up 6 bases and V 1 base, and 9 bases lay outside the gene matches. CDR1 SGHAT and CDR2 FQNNGV come from the germline V gene. The CDR3 spells CASSLGGGIISEQYF. In DNA, the CDR3 is TGTGCCAGCAGCTTAGGGGGAGGGATCATCTCCGAGCAGTACTTC. Full variable domain (rest looked up from reference TRBV11-2 and TRBJ2-7): EAGVAQSPRYKIIEKRQSVAFWCNPISGHATLYWYQQILGQGPKLLIQFQNNGVVDDSQLPKDRFSAERLKGVDSTLKIQPAKLEDSAVYLCASSLGGGIISEQYFGPGTRLTVT.

V and J are TRBV5-1 and TRBJ1-1; 10 nucleotides line up with TRBD1. The V gene's germline CDR1 is SGHRS and CDR2 YFSETQ. This CDR3 contains 15 residues. V lost 4 bases to trimming and J lost 1 base; unmatched junction nucleotides: 4. This chain's CDR3 is CASSTWTGGNTEAFF. CDR3 nucleotides: TGCGCCAGCAGCACCTGGACAGGGGGGAACACTGAAGCTTTCTTT.

The rearrangement links TRBV3-1 (or the pseudogene TRBV3-2) to TRBJ2-3, with D unresolved. The CDR3 contains 13 residues. The germline V gene encodes CDR1 LGHDT and CDR2 YNNKEL (reference sequence). V was trimmed by 1 base and J by 7 bases, leaving 9 bases between them. In DNA, the CDR3 is TGTGCCAGCAGCCAAGGCACCGCGAATACGCAGTATTTT. This codes for CASSQGTANTQYF.

The chain links TRBV28 to TRBJ1-6; a weak D match, TRBD1 (6 bases). CDR1 and CDR2 (germline): MDHEN, SYDVKM. V was pared by 6 bases and J by 0 bases, with 12 bases between. This CDR3 region has 16 residues. The CDR3 nucleotides read TGTGCCAGCAGCTCGGGGGGCCCCTCCTATAATTCACCCCTCCACTTT. Residues: CASSSGGPSYNSPLHF.

The chain joins TRBV19 to TRBJ1-5; 7 bases are a match to TRBD1. Germline V gene sequence: CDR1 LNHDA, CDR2 SQIVND (reference sequence). This CDR3 has 14 amino acids. V shed 5 bases, J shed 4 bases, and the junction held 5 bases outside the gene matches. CDR3 protein: CASSQGQTNQPQHF. Here the CDR3 DNA reads TGTGCCAGTAGTCAGGGACAGACAAATCAGCCCCAGCATTTT.

The chain joins TRBV4-3 to TRBJ2-1; D is possibly TRBD1 (7 bases). From germline, CDR1 is LGHNA and CDR2 YSLEER. V lost 4 bases to trimming and J lost 2 bases, with 15 bases between them. The CDR3 has 16 amino acids. CDR3 bases: TGCGCCAGCAGCCGCCTGGAGGGGGCTGCCTACAATGAGCAGTTCTTC. Translation gives CASSRLEGAAYNEQFF.

The chain combines TRBV3-1 (or the pseudogene TRBV3-2) with TRBJ2-7; 9 bases align to TRBD1. CDR3 length: 14 residues. Germline V gene lookup returns CDR1 LGHDT and CDR2 YNNKEL (reference sequence). V lost 4 bases, J lost 6 bases, and 7 bases stayed unmatched. DNA of the CDR3: TGTGCCAGCAGCCCTCCCGGGACAGGGTTCGAGCAGTACTTC. This sequence encodes CASSPPGTGFEQYF.

The chain joins TRBV9 to TRBJ2-7; the D gene is possibly TRBD2 (7 bases). The germline CDR1 and CDR2 sequences are SGDLS and YYNGEE. This CDR3 spans 17 amino acids. Trimming cost V 4 bases and J 6 bases, with 26 bases left between them. Written as DNA, the CDR3 is TGTGCCAGCAGCCCCGCCCGGGGGGCCGCCACAGGGAGCGAGCAGTACTTC. Residues: CASSPARGAATGSEQYF.